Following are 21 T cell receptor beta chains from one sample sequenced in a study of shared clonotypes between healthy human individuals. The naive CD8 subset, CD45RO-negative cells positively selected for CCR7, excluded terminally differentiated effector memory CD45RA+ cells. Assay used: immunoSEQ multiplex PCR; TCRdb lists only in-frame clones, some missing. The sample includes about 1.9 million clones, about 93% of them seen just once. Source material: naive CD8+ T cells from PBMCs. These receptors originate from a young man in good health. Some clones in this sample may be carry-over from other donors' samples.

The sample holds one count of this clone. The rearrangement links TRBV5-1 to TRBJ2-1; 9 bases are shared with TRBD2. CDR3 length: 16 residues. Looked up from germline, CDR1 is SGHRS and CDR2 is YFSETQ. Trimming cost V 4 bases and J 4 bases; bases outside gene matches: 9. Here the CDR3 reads CASSPDQRGVYNEQFF. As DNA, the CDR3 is TGCGCCAGCAGCCCGGATCAGCGGGGGGTTTACAATGAGCAGTTCTTC.

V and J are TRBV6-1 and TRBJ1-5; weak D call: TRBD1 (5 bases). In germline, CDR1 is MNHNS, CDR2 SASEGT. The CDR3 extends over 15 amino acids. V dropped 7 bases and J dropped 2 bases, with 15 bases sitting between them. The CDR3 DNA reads TGTGCCAGCACACCGGGGCCAGCTCGCAATCAGCCCCAGCATTTT. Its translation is CASTPGPARNQPQHF.

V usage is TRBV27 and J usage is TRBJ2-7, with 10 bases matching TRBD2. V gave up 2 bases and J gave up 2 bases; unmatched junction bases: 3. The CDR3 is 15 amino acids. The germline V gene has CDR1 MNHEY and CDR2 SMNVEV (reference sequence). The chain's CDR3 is CASSLLAGETYEQYF. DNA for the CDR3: TGTGCCAGCAGTTTACTAGCGGGGGAAACCTACGAGCAGTACTTC.

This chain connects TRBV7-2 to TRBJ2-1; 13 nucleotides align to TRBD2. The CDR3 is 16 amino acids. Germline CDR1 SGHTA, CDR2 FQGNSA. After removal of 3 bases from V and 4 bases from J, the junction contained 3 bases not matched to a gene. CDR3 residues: CASSFGLAGVYNEQFF. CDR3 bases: TGTGCCAGCAGCTTTGGACTAGCGGGAGTATACAATGAGCAGTTCTTC.

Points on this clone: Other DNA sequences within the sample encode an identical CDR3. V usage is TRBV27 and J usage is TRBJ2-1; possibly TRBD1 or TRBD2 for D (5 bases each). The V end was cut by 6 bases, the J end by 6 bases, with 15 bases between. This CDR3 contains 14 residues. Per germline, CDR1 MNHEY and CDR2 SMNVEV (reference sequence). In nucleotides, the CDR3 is TGTGCCAGCAGACTCGCTGGGGGATTCAATGAGCAGTTCTTC. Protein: CASRLAGGFNEQFF.

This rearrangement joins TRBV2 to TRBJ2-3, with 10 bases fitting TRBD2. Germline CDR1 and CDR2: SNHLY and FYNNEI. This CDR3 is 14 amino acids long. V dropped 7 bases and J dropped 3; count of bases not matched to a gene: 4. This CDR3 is CASTSGRETDTQYF. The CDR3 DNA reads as TGTGCCAGCACGAGCGGGAGGGAAACAGATACGCAGTATTTT.

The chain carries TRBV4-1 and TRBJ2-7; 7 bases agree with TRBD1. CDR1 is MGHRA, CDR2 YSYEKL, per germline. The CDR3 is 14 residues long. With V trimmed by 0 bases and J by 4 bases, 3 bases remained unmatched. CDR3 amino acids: CASSQDPGQYEQYF. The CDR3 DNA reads TGCGCCAGCAGCCAAGACCCGGGACAGTACGAGCAGTACTTC.

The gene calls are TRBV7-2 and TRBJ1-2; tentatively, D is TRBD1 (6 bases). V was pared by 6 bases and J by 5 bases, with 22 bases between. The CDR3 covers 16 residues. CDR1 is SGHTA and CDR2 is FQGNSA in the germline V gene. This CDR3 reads CASSPPPGGPWYGYTF. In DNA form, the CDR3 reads TGTGCCAGCAGTCCCCCGCCCGGGGGGCCTTGGTATGGCTACACCTTC.

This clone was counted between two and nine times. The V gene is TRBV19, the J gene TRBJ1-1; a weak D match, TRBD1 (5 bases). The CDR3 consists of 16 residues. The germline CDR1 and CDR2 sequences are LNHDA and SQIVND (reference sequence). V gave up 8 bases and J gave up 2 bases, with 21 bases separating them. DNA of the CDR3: TGTGCCAGTGCGACCTATGCGTTCGACAGCAACACTGAAGCTTTCTTT. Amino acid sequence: CASATYAFDSNTEAFF.

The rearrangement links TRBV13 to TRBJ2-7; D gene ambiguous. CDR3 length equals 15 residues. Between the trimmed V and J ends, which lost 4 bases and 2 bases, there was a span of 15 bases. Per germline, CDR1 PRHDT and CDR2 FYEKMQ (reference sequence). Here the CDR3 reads CASSYPGDGTYEQYF. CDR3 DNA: TGTGCCAGCAGCTACCCGGGTGACGGTACCTACGAGCAGTACTTC.

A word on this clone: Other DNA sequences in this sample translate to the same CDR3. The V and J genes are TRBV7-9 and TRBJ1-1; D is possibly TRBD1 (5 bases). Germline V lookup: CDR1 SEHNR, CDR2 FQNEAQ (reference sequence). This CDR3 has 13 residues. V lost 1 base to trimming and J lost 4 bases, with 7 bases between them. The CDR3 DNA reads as TGTGCCAGCAGCTTAGGGCAGGGCACTGAAGCTTTCTTT. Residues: CASSLGQGTEAFF.

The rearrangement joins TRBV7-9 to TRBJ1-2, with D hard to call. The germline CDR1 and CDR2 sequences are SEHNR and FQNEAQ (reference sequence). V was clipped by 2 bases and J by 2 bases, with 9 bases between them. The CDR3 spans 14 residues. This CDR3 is CASSLTTENYGYTF. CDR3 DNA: TGTGCCAGCAGCTTAACAACAGAAAACTATGGCTACACCTTC.

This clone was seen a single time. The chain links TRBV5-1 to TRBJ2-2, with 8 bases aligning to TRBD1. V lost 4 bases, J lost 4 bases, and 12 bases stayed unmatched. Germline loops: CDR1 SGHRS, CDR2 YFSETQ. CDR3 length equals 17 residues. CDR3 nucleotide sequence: TGCGCCAGCAGCCTCACTCCCGGACAGGGACTCACCGGGGAGCTGTTTTTT. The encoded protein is CASSLTPGQGLTGELFF.

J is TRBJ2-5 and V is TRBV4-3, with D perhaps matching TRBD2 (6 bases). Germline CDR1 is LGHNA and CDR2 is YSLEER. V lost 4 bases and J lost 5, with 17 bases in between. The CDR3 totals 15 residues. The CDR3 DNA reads TGCGCCAGCAGCCCCCTCCTAGCGAAAATGGAGACCCAGTACTTC. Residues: CASSPLLAKMETQYF.

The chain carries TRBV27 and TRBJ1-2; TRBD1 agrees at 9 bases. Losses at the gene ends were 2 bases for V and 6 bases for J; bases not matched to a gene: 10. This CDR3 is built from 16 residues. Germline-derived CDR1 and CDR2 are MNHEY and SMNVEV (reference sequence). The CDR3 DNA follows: TGTGCCAGCAGTTTAACCCTCGGACAGGGGAGGCATGGCTACACCTTC. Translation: CASSLTLGQGRHGYTF.

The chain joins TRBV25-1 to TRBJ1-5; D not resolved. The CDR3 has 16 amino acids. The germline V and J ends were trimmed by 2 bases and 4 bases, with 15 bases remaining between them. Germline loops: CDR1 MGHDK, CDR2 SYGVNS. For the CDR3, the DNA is TGTGCCAGCAGTGAAAATCGGATAGAGCGGAATCAGCCCCAGCATTTT. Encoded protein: CASSENRIERNQPQHF. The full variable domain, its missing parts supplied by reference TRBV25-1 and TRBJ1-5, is EADIYQTPRYLVIGTGKKITLECSQTMGHDKMYWYQQDPGMELHLIHYSYGVNSTEKGDLSSESTVSRIRTEHFPLTLESARPSHTSQYLCASSENRIERNQPQHFGDGTRLSIL.

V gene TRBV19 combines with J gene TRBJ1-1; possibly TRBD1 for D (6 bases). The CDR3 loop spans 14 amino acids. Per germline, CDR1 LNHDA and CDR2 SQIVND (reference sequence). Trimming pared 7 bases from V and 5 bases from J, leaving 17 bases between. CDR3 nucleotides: TGTGCCAGTACCCTATATAGGGGGGGAACTGAAGCTTTCTTT. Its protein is CASTLYRGGTEAFF.

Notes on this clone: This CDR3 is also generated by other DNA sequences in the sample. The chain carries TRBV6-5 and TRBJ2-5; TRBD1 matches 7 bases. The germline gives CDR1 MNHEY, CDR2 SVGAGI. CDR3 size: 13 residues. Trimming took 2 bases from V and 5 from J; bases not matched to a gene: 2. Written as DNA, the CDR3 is TGTGCCAGCAGTTACGACAGGGAGGAGACCCAGTACTTC. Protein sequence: CASSYDREETQYF.

CDR3 region: CASSPSGGRGGYTF. CDR3 nucleotide sequence: TGTGCCAGCAGCCCGTCTGGGGGCAGGGGAGGCTACACCTTC. The gene calls are TRBV11-2 and TRBJ1-2; D perhaps matches TRBD1 (6 bases). This CDR3 region has 14 residues. Germline V lookup: CDR1 SGHAT, CDR2 FQNNGV. The V gene lost 5 bases and the J gene lost 8 bases, with 18 bases spanning the gap.

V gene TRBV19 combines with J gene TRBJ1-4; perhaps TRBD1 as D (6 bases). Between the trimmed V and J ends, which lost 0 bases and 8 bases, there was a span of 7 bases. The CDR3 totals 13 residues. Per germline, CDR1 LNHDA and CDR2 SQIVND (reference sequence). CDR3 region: CASSIDRGEKLFF. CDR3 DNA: TGTGCCAGTAGTATAGACAGGGGCGAAAAACTGTTTTTT.

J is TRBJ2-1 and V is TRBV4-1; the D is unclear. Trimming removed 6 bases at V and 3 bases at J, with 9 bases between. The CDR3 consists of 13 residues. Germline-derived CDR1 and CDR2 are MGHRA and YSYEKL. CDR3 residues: CASSVGVYNEQFF. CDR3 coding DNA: TGCGCCAGCAGTGTTGGAGTCTACAATGAGCAGTTCTTC.